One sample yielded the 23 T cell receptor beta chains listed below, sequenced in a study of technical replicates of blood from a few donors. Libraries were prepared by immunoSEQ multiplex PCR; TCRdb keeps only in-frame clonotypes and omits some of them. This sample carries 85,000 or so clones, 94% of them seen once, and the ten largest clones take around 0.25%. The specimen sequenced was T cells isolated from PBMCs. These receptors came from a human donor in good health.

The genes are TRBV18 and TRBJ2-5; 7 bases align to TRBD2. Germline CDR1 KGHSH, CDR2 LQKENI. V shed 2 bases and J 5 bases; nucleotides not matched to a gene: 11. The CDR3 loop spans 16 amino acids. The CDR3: CASSPWASGTPETQYF. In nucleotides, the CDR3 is TGTGCCAGCTCACCATGGGCTAGCGGTACACCCGAGACCCAGTACTTC.

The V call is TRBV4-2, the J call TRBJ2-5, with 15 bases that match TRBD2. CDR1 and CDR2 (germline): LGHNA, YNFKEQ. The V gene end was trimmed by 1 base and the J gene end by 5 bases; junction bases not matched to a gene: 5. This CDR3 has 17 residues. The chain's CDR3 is CASSQGTSGGAAETQYF. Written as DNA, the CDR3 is TGTGCCAGCAGCCAAGGGACTAGCGGGGGGGCGGCTGAGACCCAGTACTTC.

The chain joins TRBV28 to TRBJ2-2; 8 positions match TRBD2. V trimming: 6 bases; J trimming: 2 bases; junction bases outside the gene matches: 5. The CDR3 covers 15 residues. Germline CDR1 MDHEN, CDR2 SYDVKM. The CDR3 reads CASRHTSGNTGELFF. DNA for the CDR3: TGTGCCAGCAGACACACTAGCGGTAACACCGGGGAGCTGTTTTTT.

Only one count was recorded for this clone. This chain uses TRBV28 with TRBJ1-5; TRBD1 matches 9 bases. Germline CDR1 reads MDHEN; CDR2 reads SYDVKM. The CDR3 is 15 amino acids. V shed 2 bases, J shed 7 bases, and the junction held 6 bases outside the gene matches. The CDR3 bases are TGTGCCAGCAGTTTAGGACCGACAGGGGGGCAGCCCCAGCATTTT. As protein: CASSLGPTGGQPQHF.

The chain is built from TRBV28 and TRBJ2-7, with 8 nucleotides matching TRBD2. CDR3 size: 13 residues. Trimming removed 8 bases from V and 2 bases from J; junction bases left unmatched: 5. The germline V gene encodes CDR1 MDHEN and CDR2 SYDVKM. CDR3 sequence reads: CASRLAGPYEQYF. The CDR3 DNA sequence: TGTGCCAGCCGGTTAGCGGGACCCTACGAGCAGTACTTC. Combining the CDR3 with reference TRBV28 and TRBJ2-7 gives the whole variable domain DVKVTQSSRYLVKRTGEKVFLECVQDMDHENMFWYRQDPGLGLRLIYFSYDVKMKEKGDIPEGYSVSREKKERFSLILESASTNQTSMYLCASRLAGPYEQYFGPGTRLTVT.

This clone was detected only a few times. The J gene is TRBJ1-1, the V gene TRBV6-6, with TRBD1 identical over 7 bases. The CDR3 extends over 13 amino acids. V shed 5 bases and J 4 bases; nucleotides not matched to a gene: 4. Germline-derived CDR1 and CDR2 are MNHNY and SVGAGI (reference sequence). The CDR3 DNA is TGTGCCAGCAGTGACAGGGTGGGCACTGAAGCTTTCTTT. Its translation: CASSDRVGTEAFF.

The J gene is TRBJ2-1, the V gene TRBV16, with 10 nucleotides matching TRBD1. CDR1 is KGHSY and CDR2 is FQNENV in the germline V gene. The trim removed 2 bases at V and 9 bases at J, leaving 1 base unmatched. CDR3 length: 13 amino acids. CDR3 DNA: TGTGCCAGCAGCCAAGGACAGGGGGGTGAGCAGTTCTTC. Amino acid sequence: CASSQGQGGEQFF.

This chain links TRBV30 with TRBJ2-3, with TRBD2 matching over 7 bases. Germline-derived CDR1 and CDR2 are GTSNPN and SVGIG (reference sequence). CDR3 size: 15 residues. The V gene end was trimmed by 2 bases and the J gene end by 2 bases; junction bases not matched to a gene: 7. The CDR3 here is CAWSPPGLNTDTQYF. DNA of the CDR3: TGTGCCTGGAGTCCACCGGGACTAAACACAGATACGCAGTATTTT.

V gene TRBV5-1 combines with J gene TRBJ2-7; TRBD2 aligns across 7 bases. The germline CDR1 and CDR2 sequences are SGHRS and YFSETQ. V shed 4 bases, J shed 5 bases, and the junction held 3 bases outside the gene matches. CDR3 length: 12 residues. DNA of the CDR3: TGCGCCAGCAGCGAAACTAGCGACGAGCAGTACTTC. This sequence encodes CASSETSDEQYF.

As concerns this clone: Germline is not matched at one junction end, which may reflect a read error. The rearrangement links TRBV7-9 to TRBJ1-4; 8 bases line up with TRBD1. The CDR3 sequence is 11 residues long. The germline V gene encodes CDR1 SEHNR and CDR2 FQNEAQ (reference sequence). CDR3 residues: CASTVDRGMSF. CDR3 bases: TGTGCCAGCACCGTAGACAGGGGCATGTCTTTT.

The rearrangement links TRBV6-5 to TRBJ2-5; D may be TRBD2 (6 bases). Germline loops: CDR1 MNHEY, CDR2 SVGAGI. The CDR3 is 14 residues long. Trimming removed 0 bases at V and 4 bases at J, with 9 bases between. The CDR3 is CASSYSTGVETQYF. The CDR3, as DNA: TGTGCCAGCAGTTACTCAACGGGAGTAGAGACCCAGTACTTC.

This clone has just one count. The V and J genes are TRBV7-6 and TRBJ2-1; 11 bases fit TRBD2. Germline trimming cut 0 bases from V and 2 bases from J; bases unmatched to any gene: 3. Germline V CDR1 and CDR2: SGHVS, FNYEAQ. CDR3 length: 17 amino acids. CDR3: CASSLARLAGPYNEQFF. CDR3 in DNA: TGTGCCAGCAGCTTAGCACGACTAGCGGGGCCCTACAATGAGCAGTTCTTC.

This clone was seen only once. CDR3 DNA sequence: TGTGCCAGCAGTGATCTTGGACAGGCAGGCGAGCAGTACTTC. This codes for CASSDLGQAGEQYF. This sequence joins TRBV6-1 and TRBJ2-7; 7 nucleotides match TRBD1. CDR1 is MNHNS, CDR2 SASEGT, per germline. This CDR3 has 14 residues. Trimming removed 3 bases from V and 6 bases from J; junction bases left unmatched: 8.

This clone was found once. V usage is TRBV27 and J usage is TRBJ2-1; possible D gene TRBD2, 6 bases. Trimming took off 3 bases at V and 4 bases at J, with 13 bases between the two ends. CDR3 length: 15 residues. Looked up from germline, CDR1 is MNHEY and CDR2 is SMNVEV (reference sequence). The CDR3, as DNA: TGTGCCAGCAGTTTTTTCGTAGCGGAGTACAATGAGCAGTTCTTC. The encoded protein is CASSFFVAEYNEQFF.

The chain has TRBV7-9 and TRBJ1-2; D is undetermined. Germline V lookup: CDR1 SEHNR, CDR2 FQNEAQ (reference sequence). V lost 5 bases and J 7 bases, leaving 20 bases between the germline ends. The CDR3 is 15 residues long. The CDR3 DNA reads TGTGCCAGCAGCCAAGCAGAGGGTGGAGTCGCTGGCTACACCTTC. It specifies CASSQAEGGVAGYTF.

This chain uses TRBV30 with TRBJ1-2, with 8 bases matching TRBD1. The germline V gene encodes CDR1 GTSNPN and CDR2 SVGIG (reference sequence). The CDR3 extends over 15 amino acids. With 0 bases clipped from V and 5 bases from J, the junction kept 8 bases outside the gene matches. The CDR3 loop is CAWSVDRGPLYGYTF. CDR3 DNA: TGTGCCTGGAGTGTAGACAGGGGCCCCCTTTATGGCTACACCTTC.

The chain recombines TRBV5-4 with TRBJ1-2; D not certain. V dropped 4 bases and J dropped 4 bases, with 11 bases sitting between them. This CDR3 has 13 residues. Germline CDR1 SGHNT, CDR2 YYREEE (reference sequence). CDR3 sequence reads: CASSMEASYGYTF. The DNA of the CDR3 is TGTGCCAGCAGCATGGAAGCTTCCTATGGCTACACCTTC.

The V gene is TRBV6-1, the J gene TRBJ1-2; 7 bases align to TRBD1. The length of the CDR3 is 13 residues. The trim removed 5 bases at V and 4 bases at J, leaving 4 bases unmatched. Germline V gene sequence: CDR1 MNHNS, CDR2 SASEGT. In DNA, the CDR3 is TGTGCCAGCAGTCACAGGGGTGCCTATGGCTACACCTTC. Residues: CASSHRGAYGYTF.

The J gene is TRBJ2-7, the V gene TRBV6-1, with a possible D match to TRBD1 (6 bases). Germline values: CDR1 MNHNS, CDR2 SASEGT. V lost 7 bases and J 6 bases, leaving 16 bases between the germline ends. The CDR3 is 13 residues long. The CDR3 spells CASTPRGLGEQYF. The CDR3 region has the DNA TGTGCCAGCACTCCAAGGGGGTTAGGCGAGCAGTACTTC.

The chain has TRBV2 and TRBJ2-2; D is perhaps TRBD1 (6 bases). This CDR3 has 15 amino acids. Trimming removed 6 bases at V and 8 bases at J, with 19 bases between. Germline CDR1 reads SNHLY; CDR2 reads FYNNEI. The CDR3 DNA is TGTGCCAGCAGCGCAAACAGGGCATCTGGAGGGGAGCTGTTTTTT. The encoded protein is CASSANRASGGELFF.

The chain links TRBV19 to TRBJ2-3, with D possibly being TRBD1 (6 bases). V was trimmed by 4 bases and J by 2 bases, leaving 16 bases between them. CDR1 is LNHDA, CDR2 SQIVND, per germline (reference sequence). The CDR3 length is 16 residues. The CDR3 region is CASSTLTWGHTDTQYF. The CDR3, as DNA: TGTGCCAGTAGTACCCTCACCTGGGGACACACAGATACGCAGTATTTT.

The CDR3 here is CASSYRTTDTQYF. The CDR3 nucleotides read TGTGCCAGCAGTTACCGGACTACAGATACGCAGTATTTT. J is TRBJ2-3 and V is TRBV6-6; the D gene is possibly TRBD2 (5 bases). Germline V gene data show CDR1 as MNHNY and CDR2 as SVGAGI (reference sequence). The germline V and J ends were trimmed by 2 bases and 3 bases, with 6 bases remaining between them. The CDR3 sequence is 13 residues long.

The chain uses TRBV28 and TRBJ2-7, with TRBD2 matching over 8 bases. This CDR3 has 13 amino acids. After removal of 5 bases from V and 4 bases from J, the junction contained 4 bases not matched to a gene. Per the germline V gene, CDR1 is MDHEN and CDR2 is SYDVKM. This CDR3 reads CASSPGLGYEQYF. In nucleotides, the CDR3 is TGTGCCAGCAGTCCGGGACTAGGATACGAGCAGTACTTC. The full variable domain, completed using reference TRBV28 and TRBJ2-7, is DVKVTQSSRYLVKRTGEKVFLECVQDMDHENMFWYRQDPGLGLRLIYFSYDVKMKEKGDIPEGYSVSREKKERFSLILESASTNQTSMYLCASSPGLGYEQYFGPGTRLTVT.